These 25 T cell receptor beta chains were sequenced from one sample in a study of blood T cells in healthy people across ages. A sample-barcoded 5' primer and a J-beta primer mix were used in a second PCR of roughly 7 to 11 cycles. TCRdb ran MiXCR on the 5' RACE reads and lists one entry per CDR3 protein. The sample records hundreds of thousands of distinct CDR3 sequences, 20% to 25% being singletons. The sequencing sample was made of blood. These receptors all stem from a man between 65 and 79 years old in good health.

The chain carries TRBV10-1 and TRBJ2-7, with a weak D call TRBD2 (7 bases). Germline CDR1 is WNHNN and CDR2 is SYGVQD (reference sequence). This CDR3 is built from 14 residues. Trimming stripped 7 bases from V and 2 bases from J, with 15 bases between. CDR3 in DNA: TGCGCCAGCATGTCGGCGGGGGCACCCTACGAGCAGTACTTC. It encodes CASMSAGAPYEQYF.

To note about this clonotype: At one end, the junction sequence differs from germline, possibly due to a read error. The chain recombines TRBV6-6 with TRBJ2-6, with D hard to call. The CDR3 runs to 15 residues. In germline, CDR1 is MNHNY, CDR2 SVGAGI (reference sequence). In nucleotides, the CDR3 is TGTGCCGGCAGTTACGACCTTCCTGGGGCCAACGTCCTGACTTTC. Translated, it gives CAGSYDLPGANVLTF.

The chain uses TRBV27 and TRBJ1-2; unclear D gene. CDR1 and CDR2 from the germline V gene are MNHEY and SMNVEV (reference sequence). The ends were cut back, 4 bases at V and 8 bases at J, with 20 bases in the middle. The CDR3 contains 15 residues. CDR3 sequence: CASSSKNPLLMGYTF. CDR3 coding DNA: TGTGCCAGCAGTTCCAAAAACCCCCTTCTGATGGGCTACACCTTC.

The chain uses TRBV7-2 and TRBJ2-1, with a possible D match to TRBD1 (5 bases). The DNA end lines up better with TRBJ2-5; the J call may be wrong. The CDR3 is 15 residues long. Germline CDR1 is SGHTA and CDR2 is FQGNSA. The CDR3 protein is CASSLVANPGETQYF. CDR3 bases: TGTGCCAGCAGCTTAGTGGCTAATCCAGGGGAGACCCAGTACTTC.

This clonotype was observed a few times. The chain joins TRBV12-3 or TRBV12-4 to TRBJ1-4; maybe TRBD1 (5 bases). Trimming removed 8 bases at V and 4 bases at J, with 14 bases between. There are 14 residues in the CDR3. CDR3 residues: CASARGGDNEKLFF. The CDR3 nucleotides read TGTGCCAGCGCCCGGGGGGGGGATAATGAAAAACTGTTTTTT.

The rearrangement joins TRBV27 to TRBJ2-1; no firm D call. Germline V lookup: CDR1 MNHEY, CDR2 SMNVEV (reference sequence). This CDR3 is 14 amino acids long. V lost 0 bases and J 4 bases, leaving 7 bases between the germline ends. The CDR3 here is CASSLSSPYNEQFF. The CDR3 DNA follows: TGTGCCAGCAGTTTATCGTCGCCATACAATGAGCAGTTCTTC.

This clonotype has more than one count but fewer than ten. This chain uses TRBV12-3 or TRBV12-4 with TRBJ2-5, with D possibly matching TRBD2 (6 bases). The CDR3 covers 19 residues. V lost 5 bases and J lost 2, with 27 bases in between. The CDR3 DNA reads TGTGCCAGCAGTCCCGGAGGGGCTAGGTCCCTACTCTCACAAGAGACCCAGTACTTC. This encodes CASSPGGARSLLSQETQYF.

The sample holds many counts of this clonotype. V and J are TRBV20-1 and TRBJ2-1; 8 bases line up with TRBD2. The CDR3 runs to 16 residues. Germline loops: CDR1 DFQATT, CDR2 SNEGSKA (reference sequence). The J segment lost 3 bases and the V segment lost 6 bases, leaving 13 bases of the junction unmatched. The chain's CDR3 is CSAQTSGSNVYNEQFF. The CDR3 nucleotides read TGCAGTGCGCAAACTAGCGGTTCTAACGTCTACAATGAGCAGTTCTTC.

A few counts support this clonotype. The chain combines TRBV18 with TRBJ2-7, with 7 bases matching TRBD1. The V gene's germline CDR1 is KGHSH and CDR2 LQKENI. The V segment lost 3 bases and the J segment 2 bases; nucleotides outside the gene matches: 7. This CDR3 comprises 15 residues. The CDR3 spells CASSPNPDRPYEQYF. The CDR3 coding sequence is TGTGCCAGCTCACCGAACCCGGACAGGCCCTACGAGCAGTACTTC.

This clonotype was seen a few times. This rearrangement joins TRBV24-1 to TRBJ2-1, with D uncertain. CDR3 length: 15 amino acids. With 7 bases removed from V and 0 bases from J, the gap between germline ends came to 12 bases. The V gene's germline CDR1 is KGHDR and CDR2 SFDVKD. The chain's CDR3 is CATRPGPSSYNEQFF. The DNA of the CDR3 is TGTGCCACCAGGCCCGGGCCAAGCTCCTACAATGAGCAGTTCTTC.

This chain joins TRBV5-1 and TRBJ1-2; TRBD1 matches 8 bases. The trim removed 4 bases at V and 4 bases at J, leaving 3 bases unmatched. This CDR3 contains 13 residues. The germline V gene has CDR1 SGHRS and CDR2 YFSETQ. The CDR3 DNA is TGCGCCAGCAGCGAGGACAGGGTCTATGGCTACACCTTC. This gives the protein CASSEDRVYGYTF.

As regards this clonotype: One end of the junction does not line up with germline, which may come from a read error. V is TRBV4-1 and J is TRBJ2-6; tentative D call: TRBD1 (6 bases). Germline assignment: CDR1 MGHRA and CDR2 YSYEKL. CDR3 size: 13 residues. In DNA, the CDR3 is TGCGCCAGCAGCCTCGAGGGGGTCAACGTCCTGACTTTC. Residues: CASSLEGVNVLTF.

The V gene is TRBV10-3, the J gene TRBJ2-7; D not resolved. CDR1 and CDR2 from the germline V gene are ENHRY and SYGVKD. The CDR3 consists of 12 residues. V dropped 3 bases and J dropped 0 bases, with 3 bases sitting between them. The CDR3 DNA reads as TGTGCCATCAGTGACAACTCCTACGAGCAGTACTTC. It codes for CAISDNSYEQYF.

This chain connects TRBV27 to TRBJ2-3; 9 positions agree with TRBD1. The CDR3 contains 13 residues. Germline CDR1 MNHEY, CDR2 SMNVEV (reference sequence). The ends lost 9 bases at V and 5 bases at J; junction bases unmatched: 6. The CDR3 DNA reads TGTGCCAGTTCGGGACAGGGATTAGATACGCAGTATTTT. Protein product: CASSGQGLDTQYF.

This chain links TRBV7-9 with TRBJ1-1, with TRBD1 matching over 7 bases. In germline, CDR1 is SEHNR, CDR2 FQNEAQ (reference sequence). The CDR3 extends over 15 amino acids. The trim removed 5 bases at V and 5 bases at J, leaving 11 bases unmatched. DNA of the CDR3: TGTGCCAGCAGCCTCGATGGGAGGGGGCGGACTGAAGCTTTCTTT. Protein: CASSLDGRGRTEAFF. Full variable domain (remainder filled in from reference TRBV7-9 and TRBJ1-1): DTGVSQNPRHKITKRGQNVTFRCDPISEHNRLYWYRQTLGQGPEFLTYFQNEAQLEKSRLLSDRFSAERPKGSFSTLEIQRTEQGDSAMYLCASSLDGRGRTEAFFGQGTRLTVV.

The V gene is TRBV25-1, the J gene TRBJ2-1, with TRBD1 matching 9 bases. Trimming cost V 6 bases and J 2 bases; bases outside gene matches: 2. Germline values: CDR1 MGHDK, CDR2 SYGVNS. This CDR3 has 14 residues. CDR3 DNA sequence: TGTGCCAGCAGGGGGGACAGGGCCTACAATGAGCAGTTCTTC. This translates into CASRGDRAYNEQFF.

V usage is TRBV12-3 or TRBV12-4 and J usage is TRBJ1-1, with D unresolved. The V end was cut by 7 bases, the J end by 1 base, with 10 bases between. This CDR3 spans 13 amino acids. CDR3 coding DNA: TGTGCCAGCACCCCGCCCGCGAACACTGAAGCTTTCTTT. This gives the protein CASTPPANTEAFF.

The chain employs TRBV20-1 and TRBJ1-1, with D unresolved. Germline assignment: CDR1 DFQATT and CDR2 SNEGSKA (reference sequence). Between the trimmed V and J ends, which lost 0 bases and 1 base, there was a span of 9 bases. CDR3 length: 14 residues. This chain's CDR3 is CSARDARENTEAFF. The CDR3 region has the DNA TGCAGTGCTAGAGATGCCAGAGAGAACACTGAAGCTTTCTTT.

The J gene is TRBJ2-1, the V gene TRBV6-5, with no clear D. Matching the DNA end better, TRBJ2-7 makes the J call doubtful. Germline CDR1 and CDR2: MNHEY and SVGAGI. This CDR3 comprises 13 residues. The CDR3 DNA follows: TGTGCCAGCAGTTACAGTAGGGTTCGCGAGCAGTACTTC. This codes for CASSYSRVREQYF.

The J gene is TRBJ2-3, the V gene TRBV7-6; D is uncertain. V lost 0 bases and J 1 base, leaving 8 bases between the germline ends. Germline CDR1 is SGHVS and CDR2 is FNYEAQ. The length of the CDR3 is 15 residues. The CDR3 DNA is TGTGCCAGCAGCTTAGCGGATCGCGGCACAGATACGCAGTATTTT. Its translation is CASSLADRGTDTQYF. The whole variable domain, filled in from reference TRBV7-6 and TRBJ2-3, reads GAGVSQSPRYKVTKRGQDVALRCDPISGHVSLYWYRQALGQGPEFLTYFNYEAQQDKSGLPNDRFSAERPEGSISTLTIQRTEQRDSAMYRCASSLADRGTDTQYFGPGTRLTVL.

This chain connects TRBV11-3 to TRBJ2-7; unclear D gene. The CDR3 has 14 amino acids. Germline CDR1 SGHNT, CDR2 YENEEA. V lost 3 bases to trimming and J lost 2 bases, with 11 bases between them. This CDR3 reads CASSFSPSAYEQYV. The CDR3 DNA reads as TGTGCCAGCAGCTTCTCTCCCAGCGCCTACGAGCAGTACGTC.

Here the CDR3 reads CATSSVDSTTGELFF. CDR3 coding DNA: TGTGCCACCAGCAGTGTCGACTCGACCACCGGGGAGCTGTTTTTT. The rearrangement uses TRBV15 and TRBJ2-2; unclear D gene. This CDR3 is 15 amino acids long. Trimming took off 3 bases at V and 4 bases at J, with 12 bases between the two ends. Germline lookup yields CDR1 LNHNV and CDR2 YYDKDF (reference sequence).

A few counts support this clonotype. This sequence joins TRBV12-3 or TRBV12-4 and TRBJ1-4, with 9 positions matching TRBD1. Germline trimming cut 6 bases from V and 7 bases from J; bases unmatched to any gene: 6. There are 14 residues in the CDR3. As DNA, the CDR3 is TGTGCCAGCAGGGCCGGGACAGGGAGTGAAAAACTGTTTTTT. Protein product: CASRAGTGSEKLFF.

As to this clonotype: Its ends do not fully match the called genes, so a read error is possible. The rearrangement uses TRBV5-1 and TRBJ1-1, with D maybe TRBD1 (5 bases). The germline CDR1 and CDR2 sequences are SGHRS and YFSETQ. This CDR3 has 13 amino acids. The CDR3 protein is CTSSPQTDTEAFF. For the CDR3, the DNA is TGCACCAGCAGCCCCCAGACAGACACTGAAGCTTTCTTT.

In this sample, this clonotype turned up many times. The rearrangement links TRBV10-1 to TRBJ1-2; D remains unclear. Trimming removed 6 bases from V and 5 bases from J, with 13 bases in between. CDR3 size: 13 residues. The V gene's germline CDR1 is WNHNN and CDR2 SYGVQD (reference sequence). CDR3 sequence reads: CASSSDTRYGYTF. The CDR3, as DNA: TGCGCCAGCAGCTCCGACACGCGGTATGGCTACACCTTC.